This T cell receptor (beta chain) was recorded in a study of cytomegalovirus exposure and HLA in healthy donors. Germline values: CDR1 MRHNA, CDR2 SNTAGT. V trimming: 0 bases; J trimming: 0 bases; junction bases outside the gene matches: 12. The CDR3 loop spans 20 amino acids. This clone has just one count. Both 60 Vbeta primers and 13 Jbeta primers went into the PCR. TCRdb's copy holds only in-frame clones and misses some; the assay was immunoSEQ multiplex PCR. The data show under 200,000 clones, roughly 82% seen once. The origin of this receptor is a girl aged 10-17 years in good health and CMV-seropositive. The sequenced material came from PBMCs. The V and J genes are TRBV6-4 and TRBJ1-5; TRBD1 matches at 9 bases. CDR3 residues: CASSDSGQGPHYYSNQPQHF. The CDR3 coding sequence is TGTGCCAGCAGTGACTCCGGACAGGGGCCGCACTATTATAGCAATCAGCCCCAGCATTTT.